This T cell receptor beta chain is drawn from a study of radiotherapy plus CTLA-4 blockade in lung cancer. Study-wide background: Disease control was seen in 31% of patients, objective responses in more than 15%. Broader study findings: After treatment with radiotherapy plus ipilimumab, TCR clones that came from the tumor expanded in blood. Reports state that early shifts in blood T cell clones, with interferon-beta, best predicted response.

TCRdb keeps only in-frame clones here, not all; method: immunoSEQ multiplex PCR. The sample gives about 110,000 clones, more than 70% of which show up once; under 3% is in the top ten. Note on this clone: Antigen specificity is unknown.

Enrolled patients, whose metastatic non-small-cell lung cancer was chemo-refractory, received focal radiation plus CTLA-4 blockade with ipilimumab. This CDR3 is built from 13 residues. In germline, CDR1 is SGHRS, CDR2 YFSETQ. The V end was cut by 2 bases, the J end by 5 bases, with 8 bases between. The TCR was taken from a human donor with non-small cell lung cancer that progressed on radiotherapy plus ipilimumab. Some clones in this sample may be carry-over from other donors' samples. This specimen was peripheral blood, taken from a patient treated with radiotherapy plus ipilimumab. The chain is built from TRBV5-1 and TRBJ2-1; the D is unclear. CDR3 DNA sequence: TGCGCCAGCAGCTTCGGCCAGAACAATGAGCAGTTCTTC. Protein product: CASSFGQNNEQFF.